The clone carrying this T cell receptor beta chain was counted many times. This sample includes further DNA sequences coding for the same CDR3. Profiled with immunoSEQ multiplex PCR; TCRdb holds only in-frame clones, not every one. The repertoire holds 250,000 to 400,000 clones, with almost 90% as singletons. The data were taken from a study of blood T cell repertoires in COVID-19. About the study: Acute and convalescent COVID-19 samples came from the United States, Italy and Spain. PBMCs, B-cell-depleted T cells, or T cells provided the cDNA or gDNA that made up the material.

The TCR originated in a woman aged 25 to 45 with COVID-19, enrolled during active disease. The sequenced sample consisted of peripheral blood.

The CDR3 loop is CASSVDRNYGYTF. DNA for the CDR3: TGTGCCAGCAGCGTAGACAGAAACTATGGCTACACCTTC. The V and J genes are TRBV9 and TRBJ1-2; D uncertain. The V end lost 0 bases, the J end lost 2 bases, and 5 bases lay between the germline ends. The germline V gene has CDR1 SGDLS and CDR2 YYNGEE. The CDR3 spans 13 residues.